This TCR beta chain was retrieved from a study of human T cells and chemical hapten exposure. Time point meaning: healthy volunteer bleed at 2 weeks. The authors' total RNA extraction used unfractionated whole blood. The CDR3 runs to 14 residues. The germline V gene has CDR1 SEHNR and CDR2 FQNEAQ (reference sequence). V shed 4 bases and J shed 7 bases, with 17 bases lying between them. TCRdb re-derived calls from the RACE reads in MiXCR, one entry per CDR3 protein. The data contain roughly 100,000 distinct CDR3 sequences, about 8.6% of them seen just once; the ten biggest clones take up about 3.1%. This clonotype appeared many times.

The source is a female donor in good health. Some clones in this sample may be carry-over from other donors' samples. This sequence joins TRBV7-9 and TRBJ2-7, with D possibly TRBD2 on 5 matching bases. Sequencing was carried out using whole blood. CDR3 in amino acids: CASSSGWPPGEQYF. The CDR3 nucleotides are TGTGCCAGCAGCTCCGGATGGCCCCCGGGGGAGCAGTACTTC.